This TCR beta chain was recorded in a study of CD4 T cells in relation to SARS-CoV-2 and coronaviruses (dated by TCRdb to the early 2020s). About the study as a whole: In the ViraFEST assay, PBMCs were grown with antigen for 10 days, and TCR beta CDR3s were then sequenced to identify antigen-specific clonal expansions. Samples from a few pre-COVID donors and the naive versus memory experiments were sequenced with the Adaptive Biotechnologies TCR-sequencing kit; other data were Illumina-based. At the level of individual TCR clonotypes, the study evaluated whether memory CD4+ T cells crossreact between the spike proteins of SARS-CoV-2 and those of common cold coronaviruses. For other donors in the study, expansion assays were sequenced with a different, Illumina-based TCR-beta assay. Shared crossreactive spike epitopes were mapped to their HLA restriction using patient-derived lymphoblastoid cell lines. An HIV-1 Nef peptide pool or a culture without peptide was used as the negative reference condition. The investigation overall reported the following: In around two thirds of donors, memory CD4+ clonotypes turned up that crossrecognized SARS-CoV-2 and at least one common cold coronavirus spike. Significantly weaker SARS-CoV-2-driven expansion was shown by crossreactive clones than by monoreactive clones, consistent with antigenic imprinting. Pre-pandemic and post-infection samples were not both contributed by any donor, so tracing of the source of pre-existing responses was limited. Crossreactivity analysis was centred on spike protein, so crossreactivity against other viral proteins was not assessed. Small numbers of patients and of tested TCRs limited the study.

Reading the germline V gene gives CDR1 LGHNA and CDR2 YSLEER. Including cysteine and phenylalanine, the CDR3 has 13 amino acids. Of the read, only the CDR3 DNA is kept; its 39 bases are in frame from base 1. V trim: 8 bases; J trim: 7 bases; unmatched bases: 7. The library was made by the immunoSEQ multiplex PCR assay. As for how the authors treated the data: During preprocessing, nonproductive sequences were removed, along with CDR3s that did not begin with C, did not end with F or W, or were shorter than 7 amino acids. Antigen-specific clonotypes were called with the MANAFEST web app on the basis of expansion relative to the reference and to other culture wells. A clone was considered positive if the clone showed significant expansion compared with the reference culture in 2 of 3 replicate wells at an FDR below 0.05. For a clone to be considered positive, significant expansion relative to all other tandem wells and an odds ratio above 5 were also required. After three terminal residues were trimmed from each end, CDR3 homology was quantified as pairwise Levenshtein distance using the stringdist R package. The immuneACCESS repertoire file appears here via TCRdb, limited to in-frame rearrangements. These files lack a portion of the clones; in checked studies, under half of the deficit traces to unresolved V genes, and the cause of the others is not known. That table supplies the V and J calls and clone size; D and trimming were determined from the DNA. This sample is represented by approximately 27,000 clones; roughly four fifths of them were singletons. Clones ranked in the top ten supply 13% of the sample.

CD4+ T cells from unexposed donors were collected before the COVID-19 pandemic (2011-2018). The EasySep CD4+ T cell isolation kit was used to isolate CD4+ T cells once the cultures had run for roughly eleven days. As cell number allowed, CD4+ T cells from unexposed donors were tested for reactivity to SARS-CoV-2 S and N and to four common cold coronavirus spike pools. Each well received about 1.9 million PBMCs, cultured in IMDM supplemented with roughly 4.9% human AB serum and roughly 10 IU/ml IL-2. Half of the culture medium was replaced with fresh IL-2-containing medium on days 3 and 7. In general, triplicate replicate wells were used for every peptide culture condition. Leukapheresis product for the unexposed donors was purchased commercially. PBMCs were isolated from leukapheresis product or whole blood by Ficoll-Paque PLUS gradient centrifugation. PBMCs were either used fresh in the expansion assay or cryopreserved at -140 degrees C. The QIAamp Micro DNA Kit was used to extract genomic DNA from the CD4+ T cells.

Comments on this clone: The clone's antigen remains unknown. It has no much larger one-base neighbor in the sample; base qualities were not kept.

The specimen sequenced was CD4+ T cells from PBMCs, cultured in vitro. The TCR sequence derives from a human donor in good health. The sequence links TRBV4-3 to TRBJ1-2, and 10 junction bases match TRBD1. The CDR3: CASAPGQGIGYTF. The sequence in DNA is TGCGCCAGCGCTCCGGGACAGGGGATTGGCTACACCTTC.